The entry below describes one T cell receptor (beta chain). This sample was included in a study of blood T cell repertoires in COVID-19. Study details: The analysed material was cDNA or gDNA that came from T cells, B-cell-depleted T cells, or PBMCs.

Authors' data handling: Amplification of reference gene primers provided the estimated nucleated cell counts. TCRdb keeps only in-frame clones here, not all; method: immunoSEQ multiplex PCR. The V and J calls and clone size were taken over from that table, and D and trimming were inferred from the DNA. Of around 170,000 clones detected, less than 90% appear once; the ten largest clones hold roughly 13%. Germline values: CDR1 MDHEN, CDR2 SYDVKM. The junction had 1 base not matched to a gene; V was cut back by 0 bases and J by 2 bases. This CDR3 is 15 amino acids long. Sequencing input: peripheral blood. The rearrangement links TRBV28 to TRBJ2-3; TRBD2 aligns across 8 bases. This clonotype originated in a young man with active or convalescent COVID-19. Written as DNA, the CDR3 is TGTGCCAGCAGTTTATGGCGGGAGGTCACAGATACGCAGTATTTT. The encoded protein is CASSLWREVTDTQYF.